This record covers a single T cell receptor beta chain. These data originate in a study of blood T cell repertoires in COVID-19. In the original analysis: Amplification with reference gene primers provided the estimates of nucleated cell counts. The assay was immunoSEQ multiplex PCR, and TCRdb's table has in-frame clones only and misses some. V and J calls and clone size are given by that table; D and trimming were obtained from the DNA. The profile shows 190,000 or so clones, roughly nine tenths of them singletons. Germline V CDR1 and CDR2: LGHDT, YNNKEL (reference sequence). The germline V and J ends were trimmed by 3 bases and 5 bases, with 5 bases remaining between them. The CDR3 loop spans 12 amino acids.

V and J are TRBV3-1 (or the pseudogene TRBV3-2) and TRBJ1-5, with unresolved D. The sequencing sample was made of peripheral blood. The TCR was taken from a man in his forties with acute or convalescent COVID-19. CDR3 bases: TGTGCCAGCAGCCATACAGATCAGCCCCAGCATTTT. Translating gives CASSHTDQPQHF.